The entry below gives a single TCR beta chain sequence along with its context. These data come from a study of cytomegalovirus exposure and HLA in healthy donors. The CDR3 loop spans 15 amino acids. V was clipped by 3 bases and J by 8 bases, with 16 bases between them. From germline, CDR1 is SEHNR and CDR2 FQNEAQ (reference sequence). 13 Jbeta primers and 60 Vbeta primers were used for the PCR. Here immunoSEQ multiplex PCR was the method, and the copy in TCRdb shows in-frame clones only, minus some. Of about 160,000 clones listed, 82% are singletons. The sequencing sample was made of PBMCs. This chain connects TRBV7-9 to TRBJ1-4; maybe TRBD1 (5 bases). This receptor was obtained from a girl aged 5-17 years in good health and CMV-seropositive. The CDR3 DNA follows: TGTGCCAGCAGCTTTGGAGGGGAACGACGGGAAAAACTGTTTTTT. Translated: CASSFGGERREKLFF.